The source of this T cell receptor (beta chain) is a study of CD4 T cells in relation to SARS-CoV-2 and coronaviruses. The overall study: No peptide or an HIV-1 Nef peptide pool served as negative control. Shared crossreactive spike epitopes were mapped to their HLA restriction.

Details on this clone: Its antigen is unidentified.

The protocol was immunoSEQ multiplex PCR, while the TCRdb copy is restricted to in-frame clones and leaves out a portion. There are over 10,000 clones in the sample; around four fifths occur only once, and about an eighth lies in the top ten. The CDR3 has 15 amino acids. Looked up from germline, CDR1 is SNHLY and CDR2 is FYNNEI. Trimming removed 1 base at V and 3 bases at J, with 9 bases between. CD4+ T cells from unexposed donors were obtained before the COVID-19 pandemic (2011-2018). After less than 11 days of culture, CD4+ T cells were isolated. Testing used SARS-CoV-2 S/N and four cold-coronavirus spikes on unexposed-donor CD4+ T cells, cells permitting. Half the medium was replaced with IL-2 medium on days 3 and 7.

J is TRBJ2-2 and V is TRBV2, with D hard to call. Material for sequencing was CD4+ T cells from PBMCs, cultured in vitro. The source is a human donor in good health. The CDR3 region is CASSEVTPYTGELFF. CDR3 DNA: TGTGCCAGCAGTGAAGTTACTCCCTACACCGGGGAGCTGTTTTTT.